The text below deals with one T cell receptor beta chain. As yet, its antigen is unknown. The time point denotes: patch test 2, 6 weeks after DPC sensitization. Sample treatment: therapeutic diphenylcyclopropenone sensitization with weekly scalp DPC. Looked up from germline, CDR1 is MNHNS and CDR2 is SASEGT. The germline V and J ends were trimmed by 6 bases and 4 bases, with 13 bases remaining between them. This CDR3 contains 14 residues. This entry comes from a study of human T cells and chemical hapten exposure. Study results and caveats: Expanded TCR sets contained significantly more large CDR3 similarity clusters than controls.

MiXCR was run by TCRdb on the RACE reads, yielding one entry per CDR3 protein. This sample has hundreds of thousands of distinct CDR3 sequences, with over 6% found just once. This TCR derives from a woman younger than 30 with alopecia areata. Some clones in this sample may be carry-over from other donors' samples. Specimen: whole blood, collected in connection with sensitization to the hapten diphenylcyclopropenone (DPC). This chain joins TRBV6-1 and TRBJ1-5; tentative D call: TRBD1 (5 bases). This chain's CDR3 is CASSVDSLNQPQHF. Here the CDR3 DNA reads TGTGCCAGCAGCGTTGACAGCCTGAATCAGCCCCAGCATTTT.